This is a list of T cell receptor beta chains from one sample in a study of response to subunit inactivated influenza vaccine. Each CDR3 protein gets one entry after TCRdb re-called the RT-PCR reads with MiXCR. The repertoire holds a few hundred thousand distinct CDR3 sequences, with roughly 7.9% as singletons. The material was PBMCs from blood, obtained roughly 24 months after vaccination. Receptor source: a man between 50 and 70 years old who received an inactivated influenza vaccine. Both conserved end residues are part of each CDR3. The D gene is left open where the match is weak. Clone size, where shown, is once, few, many, or a class for clones that have expanded.

V gene: TRBV20-1
J gene: TRBJ2-4
clone size: few
D gene: -
CDR3 protein: CSAVPASSGAKNIQYF
CDR3 DNA: TGCAGTGCCGTCCCGGCCTCATCAGGGGCCAAAAACATTCAGTACTTC

V gene: TRBV16
J gene: TRBJ2-7
clone size: few
D gene: TRBD1
CDR3 protein: CASSPFRTGGEQYF
CDR3 DNA: TGTGCCAGCAGCCCCTTCCGGACAGGGGGTGAGCAGTACTTC

V gene: TRBV5-1
J gene: TRBJ2-1
clone size: -
D gene: -
CDR3 protein: CASSFLPVLADTTSSYNEQFF
CDR3 DNA: TGCGCCAGCAGCTTCCTACCAGTATTAGCGGACACCACCAGCTCCTACAATGAGCAGTTCTTC

V gene: TRBV4-2
J gene: TRBJ2-1
clone size: many
D gene: -
CDR3 protein: CASSQEFRDYNEQFF
CDR3 DNA: TGTGCCAGCAGCCAAGAATTCAGGGACTACAATGAGCAGTTCTTC

V gene: TRBV6-5
J gene: TRBJ2-3
clone size: -
D gene: TRBD2
CDR3 protein: CASSYSLAGARMRTQYF
CDR3 DNA: TGTGCCAGCAGTTACTCGCTAGCGGGGGCTCGGATGCGTACGCAGTATTTT

V gene: TRBV29-1
J gene: TRBJ2-1
clone size: many
D gene: -
CDR3 protein: CSVPGGGTGKFF
CDR3 DNA: TGCAGCGTCCCCGGGGGGGGGACAGGGAAGTTCTTC

V gene: TRBV5-1
J gene: TRBJ2-7
clone size: many
D gene: TRBD2
CDR3 protein: CASSLFSGSYEQYF
CDR3 DNA: TGCGCCAGCAGCTTGTTTAGCGGGAGCTACGAGCAGTACTTC

V gene: TRBV4-3
J gene: TRBJ2-1
clone size: many
D gene: TRBD2
CDR3 protein: CASSQVRTSSPLFF
CDR3 DNA: TGCGCCAGCAGCCAAGTTCGGACTAGTTCCCCCCTGTTCTTC

V gene: TRBV5-6
J gene: TRBJ2-2
clone size: many
D gene: -
CDR3 protein: CASTPPTGAGELFF
CDR3 DNA: TGTGCCAGCACCCCCCCTACCGGGGCCGGGGAGCTGTTTTTT

V gene: TRBV11-2
J gene: TRBJ2-7
clone size: -
D gene: -
CDR3 protein: CASSLDGGRYERYF
CDR3 DNA: TGTGCCAGCAGCTTAGATGGGGGGCGGTACGAGCGGTACTTC

V gene: TRBV4-3
J gene: TRBJ2-1
clone size: -
D gene: TRBD2
CDR3 protein: CASSQVWPGLARGEQFF
CDR3 DNA: TGCGCCAGCAGCCAAGTCTGGCCGGGACTAGCCAGGGGTGAGCAGTTCTTC

V gene: TRBV3-1
J gene: TRBJ2-7
clone size: few
D gene: TRBD2
CDR3 protein: CASSPTSGGKPYEQYF
CDR3 DNA: TGTGCCAGCAGCCCGACTAGCGGGGGCAAACCCTACGAGCAGTACTTC

V gene: TRBV20-1
J gene: TRBJ2-7
clone size: few
D gene: -
CDR3 protein: CSLMYRHEQYF
CDR3 DNA: TGCAGTCTCATGTATCGGCACGAGCAGTACTTC

V gene: TRBV7-6
J gene: TRBJ2-7
clone size: many
D gene: TRBD2
CDR3 protein: CASSPREDYEQYF
CDR3 DNA: TGTGCCAGCAGCCCCCGGGAGGACTACGAGCAGTACTTC

V gene: TRBV20-1
J gene: TRBJ2-7
clone size: few
D gene: -
CDR3 protein: CSASFGQVYEQYF
CDR3 DNA: TGCAGTGCTAGTTTCGGGCAGGTCTACGAGCAGTACTTC

V gene: TRBV6-1
J gene: TRBJ2-3
clone size: -
D gene: -
CDR3 protein: CASSRIRAVTSTDTQYF
CDR3 DNA: TGTGCCAGCAGCCGAATTAGAGCTGTCACGAGCACAGATACGCAGTATTTT

V gene: TRBV12-3/TRBV12-4
J gene: TRBJ1-3
clone size: -
D gene: TRBD1
CDR3 protein: CASSLVGWGQGSGNTIYF
CDR3 DNA: TGTGCCAGCAGTTTAGTGGGGTGGGGACAGGGCTCTGGAAACACCATATATTTT

V gene: TRBV29-1
J gene: TRBJ2-7
clone size: many
D gene: TRBD2
CDR3 protein: CSVEMVGGGDSYEQYF
CDR3 DNA: TGCAGCGTTGAAATGGTCGGGGGGGGGGACTCCTACGAGCAGTACTTC

V gene: TRBV6-1
J gene: TRBJ2-3
clone size: few
D gene: -
CDR3 protein: CASRPPGSTDTQYF
CDR3 DNA: TGTGCCAGCAGACCCCCGGGGAGCACAGATACGCAGTATTTT